This T cell receptor beta chain was identified during a study of cytomegalovirus exposure and HLA in healthy donors. Overall study: The early release's HLA-typed donors yielded 80 million to 95 million unique TCRs. Study-wide findings and caveats: A missense variant in DCLRE1C was later tied to TCR beta V- and J-gene trimming.

This CDR3 has 16 amino acids. Germline V gene lookup returns CDR1 MNHEY and CDR2 SMNVEV (reference sequence). After removal of 6 bases from V and 3 bases from J, the junction contained 12 bases not matched to a gene. In regard to this clone: The antigen is undetermined.

Primers: 60 Vbeta forward and 13 Jbeta reverse. Generated by immunoSEQ multiplex PCR, the TCRdb table keeps only in-frame clones and is missing some. The sample carries hundreds of thousands of clones, roughly 91% recorded once. The specimen was PBMCs. The sequence derives from a woman aged 18-30 years in good health and CMV-seronegative. The V gene is TRBV27, the J gene TRBJ2-5; 8 bases fit TRBD1. CDR3 amino acids: CASRWADRTGKETQYF. CDR3 nucleotide sequence: TGTGCCAGCAGATGGGCCGATAGGACAGGGAAAGAGACCCAGTACTTC.